These 14 T cell receptor beta chains originate from one sample sequenced in a study of regulatory T cells in long-lasting Graves disease (dated by TCRdb to 2020 to 2022). The time point label for this specimen denotes: newly diagnosed GD, antithyroid drugs for less than 3 months. For both TCR sequencing and RNA sequencing, RNA was extracted from PBMCs using TRIzol. Preparation of the library involved multiplex PCR. The run used an Illumina HiSeq 4000. iRepertoire HTBI primers and Arm-PCR amplification of CDR3 regions were used to construct TCR beta libraries. The public sequencing data were trimmed at Q25 with fastp and processed into clonotypes with MiXCR by TCRdb, which kept only in-frame beta chains. Each CDR3 protein appears once, grouped with its most common genes and DNA. The sample table shows more than 450,000 distinct CDR3 sequences, and 15% to 20% are seen once. The ten largest account for more than 10% of the sample.

This same sample was also part of a study on T cells in Graves' hyperthyroidism and ophthalmopathy.

Sequences were derived from peripheral blood mononuclear cells (PBMCs), sampled at new diagnosis, from a patient treated with antithyroid drugs. The receptors originated from a man in his forties with Graves disease. Donor details come from another sample of the same person, matched by shared clones.

This clonotype was seen a few times. V usage is TRBV14 and J usage is TRBJ2-7; perhaps TRBD1 as D (5 bases). The CDR3 consists of 17 residues. Deletions cut 0 bases from V and 0 bases from J, with 15 bases between. Germline assignment: CDR1 SGHDN and CDR2 FVKESK. The CDR3 nucleotides read TGTGCCAGCAGCCAAGAAGGGGCACGCCCGAGCTCCTACGAGCAGTACTTC. It is translated as CASSQEGARPSSYEQYF.

The table lists this clonotype with many counts. The chain uses TRBV12-3 or TRBV12-4 and TRBJ2-5; tentatively, D is TRBD1 (5 bases). V was pared by 7 bases and J by 2 bases, with 14 bases between. The CDR3 contains 14 residues. DNA of the CDR3: TGTGCCAGCACAGGATGGGGCAGGCAAGAGACCCAGTACTTC. As protein: CASTGWGRQETQYF.

At least ten counts were recorded for this clonotype. In nucleotides, the CDR3 is TGTGCCAGCAGCCAAGCTGGCAGGGTTGACGAAAAACTGTTTTTT. Its protein product is CASSQAGRVDEKLFF. This chain connects TRBV3-1 to TRBJ1-4; a weak D match, TRBD1 (5 bases). This CDR3 has 15 residues. In germline, CDR1 is LGHDT, CDR2 YNNKEL (reference sequence). Trimming shortened V by 1 base and J by 8 bases, and 14 bases separated the two germline ends.

Ten or more counts support this clonotype. The chain has TRBV15 and TRBJ2-1; 7 bases are a match to TRBD2. The germline CDR1 and CDR2 sequences are LNHNV and YYDKDF (reference sequence). The CDR3 has 14 amino acids. The V and J ends lost 8 bases and 5 bases, in that order; junction bases with no gene match: 9. The CDR3 spells CATQPSAGDNEQFF. The CDR3 DNA reads as TGTGCCACCCAACCCAGCGCGGGGGACAATGAGCAGTTCTTC. Filled out from reference TRBV15 and TRBJ2-1, the complete variable domain reads DAMVIQNPRYQVTQFGKPVTLSCSQTLNHNVMYWYQQKSSQAPKLLFHYYDKDFNNEADTPDNFQSRRPNTSFCFLDIRSPGLGDTAMYLCATQPSAGDNEQFFGPGTRLTVL.

This clonotype was seen more than once but under ten times. The genes are TRBV28 and TRBJ2-5; TRBD1 matches at 10 bases. The germline CDR1 and CDR2 sequences are MDHEN and SYDVKM. This CDR3 comprises 16 residues. Losses at the gene ends were 6 bases for V and 3 bases for J; bases not matched to a gene: 10. The CDR3 DNA sequence: TGTGCCAGCAGCTATATCTTTGGACAGGGGGAAGAGACCCAGTACTTC. Its protein is CASSYIFGQGEETQYF. Using reference TRBV28 and TRBJ2-5 for the parts outside the CDR3, the full variable domain is DVKVTQSSRYLVKRTGEKVFLECVQDMDHENMFWYRQDPGLGLRLIYFSYDVKMKEKGDIPEGYSVSREKKERFSLILESASTNQTSMYLCASSYIFGQGEETQYFGPGTRLLVL.

This clonotype was counted many times. The rearrangement joins TRBV20-1 to TRBJ2-2, with TRBD2 identical over 11 bases. Germline trimming cut 1 base from V and 5 bases from J; bases unmatched to any gene: 9. This CDR3 region has 17 residues. Germline assignment: CDR1 DFQATT and CDR2 SNEGSKA (reference sequence). The CDR3 sequence: CSARGTGLAEETGELFF. CDR3 sequence (DNA): TGCAGTGCTAGAGGCACGGGACTAGCGGAGGAGACCGGGGAGCTGTTTTTT.

The rearrangement uses TRBV29-1 and TRBJ1-2; perhaps TRBD1 as D (6 bases). The CDR3 totals 13 residues. The V gene lost 4 bases and the J gene lost 2 bases, with 11 bases spanning the gap. Looked up from germline, CDR1 is SQVTM and CDR2 is ANQGSEA. The CDR3 region is CSVGGQPNYGYTF. Written as DNA, the CDR3 is TGCAGCGTTGGAGGACAGCCGAACTATGGCTACACCTTC.

In its sample, this clonotype was seen many times. The CDR3, as DNA: TGTGCCAGCAGCTTAGCGCTGAGGACAGGGTATGGCTACACCTTC. Its protein is CASSLALRTGYGYTF. The chain is built from TRBV7-2 and TRBJ1-2; 8 bases are a match to TRBD1. With 0 bases clipped from V and 5 bases from J, the junction kept 5 bases outside the gene matches. The CDR3 sequence is 15 residues long. Looked up from germline, CDR1 is SGHTA and CDR2 is FQGNSA.

This clonotype was counted a few times. The chain has TRBV29-1 and TRBJ2-5; the match to TRBD1 covers 8 bases. V was pared by 7 bases and J by 2 bases, with 9 bases of the junction left unmatched. The CDR3 consists of 14 residues. Per germline, CDR1 SQVTM and CDR2 ANQGSEA. CDR3 in DNA: TGCAGCGCCCGGGACAGGAGAGAACAAGAGACCCAGTACTTC. This encodes CSARDRREQETQYF.

Many counts were recorded for this clonotype. This chain links TRBV5-6 with TRBJ2-2; weak D call: TRBD1 (5 bases). The V gene's germline CDR1 is SGHDT and CDR2 YYEEEE. The V and J ends lost 3 bases and 3 bases respectively, with 15 bases between them. CDR3 length equals 16 residues. CDR3: CASSSYQGAYTGELFF. Written as DNA, the CDR3 is TGTGCCAGCAGCTCGTACCAGGGTGCCTACACCGGGGAGCTGTTTTTT.

This clonotype has more than one count but fewer than ten. V and J are TRBV5-1 and TRBJ2-3; D is uncertain. The CDR3 is 13 amino acids. Germline CDR1 reads SGHRS; CDR2 reads YFSETQ. The germline V and J ends were trimmed by 3 bases and 6 bases, with 11 bases remaining between them. CDR3 protein: CASSSDGRDTQYF. CDR3 nucleotides: TGCGCCAGCAGCTCGGACGGAAGGGATACGCAGTATTTT. Together with reference TRBV5-1 and TRBJ2-3, the CDR3 gives the full variable domain: KAGVTQTPRYLIKTRGQQVTLSCSPISGHRSVSWYQQTPGQGLQFLFEYFSETQRNKGNFPGRFSGRQFSNSRSEMNVSTLELGDSALYLCASSSDGRDTQYFGPGTRLTVL.

In this sample, this clonotype turned up a few times. The chain links TRBV29-1 to TRBJ2-2, with TRBD1 matching over 7 bases. J lost 1 base, V lost 6 bases, and 2 bases had no gene match. The CDR3 runs 13 residues. Germline V gene lookup returns CDR1 SQVTM and CDR2 ANQGSEA. The CDR3 is CSVRQGNTGELFF. DNA for the CDR3: TGCAGCGTACGACAGGGGAACACCGGGGAGCTGTTTTTT.

This clonotype was counted ten times or more. This chain joins TRBV5-1 and TRBJ1-1, with 10 positions matching TRBD1. Germline CDR1 is SGHRS and CDR2 is YFSETQ. This CDR3 spans 17 amino acids. With V trimmed by 1 base and J by 0 bases, 6 bases remained unmatched. CDR3 sequence (DNA): TGCGCCAGCAGCTTGCCCGGGACAGGGGCTATGAACACTGAAGCTTTCTTT. This codes for CASSLPGTGAMNTEAFF.

The sample holds many counts of this clonotype. V usage is TRBV28 and J usage is TRBJ2-7; 7 nucleotides align to TRBD2. The CDR3 totals 17 residues. The trim removed 5 bases at V and 0 bases at J, leaving 13 bases unmatched. Germline assignment: CDR1 MDHEN and CDR2 SYDVKM. The CDR3 reads CASSPYGSGAVSYEQYF. The DNA for the CDR3 is TGTGCCAGCAGTCCGTATGGCAGCGGGGCGGTCTCCTACGAGCAGTACTTC.